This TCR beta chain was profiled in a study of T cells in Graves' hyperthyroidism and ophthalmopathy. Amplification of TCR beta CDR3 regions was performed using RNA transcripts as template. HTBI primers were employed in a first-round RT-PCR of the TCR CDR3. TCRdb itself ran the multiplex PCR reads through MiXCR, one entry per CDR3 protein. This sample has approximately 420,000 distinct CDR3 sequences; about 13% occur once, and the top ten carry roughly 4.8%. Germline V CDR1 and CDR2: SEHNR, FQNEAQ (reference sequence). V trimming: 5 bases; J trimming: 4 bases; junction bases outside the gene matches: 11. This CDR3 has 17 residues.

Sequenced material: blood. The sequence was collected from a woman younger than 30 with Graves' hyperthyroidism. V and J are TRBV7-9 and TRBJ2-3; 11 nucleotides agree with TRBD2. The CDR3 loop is CASSQEGIAGGPDTQYF. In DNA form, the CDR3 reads TGTGCCAGCAGCCAAGAGGGCATAGCGGGAGGGCCAGATACGCAGTATTTT.